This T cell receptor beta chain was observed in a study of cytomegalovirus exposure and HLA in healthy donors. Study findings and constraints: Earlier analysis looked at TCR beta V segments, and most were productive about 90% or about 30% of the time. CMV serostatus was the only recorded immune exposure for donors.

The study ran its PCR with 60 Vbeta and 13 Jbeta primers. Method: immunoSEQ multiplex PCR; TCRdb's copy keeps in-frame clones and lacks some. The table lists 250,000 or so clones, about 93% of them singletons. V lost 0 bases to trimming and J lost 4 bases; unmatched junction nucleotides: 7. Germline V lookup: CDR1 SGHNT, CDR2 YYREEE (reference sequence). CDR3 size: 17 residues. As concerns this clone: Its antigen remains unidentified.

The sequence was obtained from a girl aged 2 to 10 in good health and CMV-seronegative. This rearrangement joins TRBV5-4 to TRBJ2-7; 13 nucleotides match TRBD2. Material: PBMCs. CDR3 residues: CASSLAETSGRLYEQYF. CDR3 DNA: TGTGCCAGCAGCTTGGCCGAGACTAGCGGGAGGCTATACGAGCAGTACTTC.